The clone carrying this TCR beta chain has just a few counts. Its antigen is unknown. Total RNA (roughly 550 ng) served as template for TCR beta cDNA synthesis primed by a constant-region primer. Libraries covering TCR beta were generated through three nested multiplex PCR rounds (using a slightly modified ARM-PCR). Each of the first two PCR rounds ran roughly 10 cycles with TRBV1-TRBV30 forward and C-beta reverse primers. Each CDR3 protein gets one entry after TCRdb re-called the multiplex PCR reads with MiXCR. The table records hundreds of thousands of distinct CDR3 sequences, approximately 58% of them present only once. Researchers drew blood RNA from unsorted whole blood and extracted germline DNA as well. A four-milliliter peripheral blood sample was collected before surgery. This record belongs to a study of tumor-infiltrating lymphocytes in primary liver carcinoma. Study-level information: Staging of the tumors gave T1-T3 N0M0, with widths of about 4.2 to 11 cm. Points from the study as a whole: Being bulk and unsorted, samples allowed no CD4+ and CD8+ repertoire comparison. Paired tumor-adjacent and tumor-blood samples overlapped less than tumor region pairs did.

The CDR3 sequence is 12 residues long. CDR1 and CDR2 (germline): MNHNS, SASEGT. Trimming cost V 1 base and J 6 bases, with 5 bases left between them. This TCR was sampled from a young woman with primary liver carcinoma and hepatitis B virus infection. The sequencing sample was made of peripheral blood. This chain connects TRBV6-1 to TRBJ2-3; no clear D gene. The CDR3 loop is CASSEGWDTQYF. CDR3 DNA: TGTGCCAGCAGTGAAGGGTGGGATACGCAGTATTTT.